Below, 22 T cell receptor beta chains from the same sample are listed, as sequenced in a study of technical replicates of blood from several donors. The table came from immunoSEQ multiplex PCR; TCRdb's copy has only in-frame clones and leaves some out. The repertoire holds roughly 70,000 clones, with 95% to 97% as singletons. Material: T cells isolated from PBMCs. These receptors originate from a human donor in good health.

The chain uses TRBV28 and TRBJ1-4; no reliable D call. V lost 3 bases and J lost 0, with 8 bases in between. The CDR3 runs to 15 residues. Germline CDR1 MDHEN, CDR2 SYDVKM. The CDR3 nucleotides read TGTGCCAGCAGTTTTTTCCTTGCAACTAATGAAAAACTGTTTTTT. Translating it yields CASSFFLATNEKLFF.

CDR3 coding DNA: TGCAGCGTGGAGGGTTACCGCGGGAGCTCCTACAATGAGCAGTTCTTC. It translates to CSVEGYRGSSYNEQFF. J is TRBJ2-1 and V is TRBV29-1; the match to TRBD2 covers 7 bases. The CDR3 is 16 amino acids. J lost 0 bases, V lost 6 bases, and 11 bases had no gene match. Germline-derived CDR1 and CDR2 are SQVTM and ANQGSEA.

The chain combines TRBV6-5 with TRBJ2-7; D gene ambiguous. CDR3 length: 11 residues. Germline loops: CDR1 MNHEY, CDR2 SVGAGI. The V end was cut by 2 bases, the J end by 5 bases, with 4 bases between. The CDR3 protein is CASSYGHEQYF. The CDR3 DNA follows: TGTGCCAGCAGTTACGGCCACGAGCAGTACTTC.

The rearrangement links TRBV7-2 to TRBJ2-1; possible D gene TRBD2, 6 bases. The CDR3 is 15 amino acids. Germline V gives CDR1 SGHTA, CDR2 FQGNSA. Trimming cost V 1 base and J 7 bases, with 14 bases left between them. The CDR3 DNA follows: TGTGCCAGCAGCTTAGACTCCCGGGGAGGAAATGAGCAGTTCTTC. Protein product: CASSLDSRGGNEQFF. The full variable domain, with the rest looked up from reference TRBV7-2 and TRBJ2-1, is GAGVSQSPSNKVTEKGKDVELRCDPISGHTALYWYRQSLGQGLEFLIYFQGNSAPDKSGLPSDRFSAERTGGSVSTLTIQRTQQEDSAVYLCASSLDSRGGNEQFFGPGTRLTVL.

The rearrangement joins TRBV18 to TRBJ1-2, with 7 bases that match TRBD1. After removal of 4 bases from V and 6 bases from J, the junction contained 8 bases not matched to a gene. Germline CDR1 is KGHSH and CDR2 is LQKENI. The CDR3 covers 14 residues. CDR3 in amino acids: CASSQQGGGDGYTF. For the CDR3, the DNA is TGTGCCAGCTCACAACAAGGGGGCGGAGATGGCTACACCTTC.

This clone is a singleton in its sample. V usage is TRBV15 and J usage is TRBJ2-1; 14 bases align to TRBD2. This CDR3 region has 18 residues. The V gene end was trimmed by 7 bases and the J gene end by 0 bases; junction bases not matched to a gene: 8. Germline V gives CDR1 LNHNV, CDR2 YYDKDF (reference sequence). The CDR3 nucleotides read TGTGCCACCAAAGGACTAGCGGGAGGAATAGGCTCCTACAATGAGCAGTTCTTC. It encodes CATKGLAGGIGSYNEQFF. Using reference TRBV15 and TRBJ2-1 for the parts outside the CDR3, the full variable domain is DAMVIQNPRYQVTQFGKPVTLSCSQTLNHNVMYWYQQKSSQAPKLLFHYYDKDFNNEADTPDNFQSRRPNTSFCFLDIRSPGLGDTAMYLCATKGLAGGIGSYNEQFFGPGTRLTVL.

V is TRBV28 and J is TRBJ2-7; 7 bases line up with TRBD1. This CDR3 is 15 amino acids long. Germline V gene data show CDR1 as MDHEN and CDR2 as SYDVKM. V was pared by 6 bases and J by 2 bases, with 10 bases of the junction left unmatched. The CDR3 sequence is CASSIPIDRAYEQYF. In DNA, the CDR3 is TGTGCCAGCAGCATCCCCATTGACAGGGCCTACGAGCAGTACTTC.

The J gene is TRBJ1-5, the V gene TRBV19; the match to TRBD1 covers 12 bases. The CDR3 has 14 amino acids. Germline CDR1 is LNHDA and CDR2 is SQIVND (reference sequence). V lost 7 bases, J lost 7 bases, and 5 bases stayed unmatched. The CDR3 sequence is CASKPGQGAQPQHF. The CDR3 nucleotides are TGTGCCAGTAAGCCGGGACAGGGGGCCCAGCCCCAGCATTTT.

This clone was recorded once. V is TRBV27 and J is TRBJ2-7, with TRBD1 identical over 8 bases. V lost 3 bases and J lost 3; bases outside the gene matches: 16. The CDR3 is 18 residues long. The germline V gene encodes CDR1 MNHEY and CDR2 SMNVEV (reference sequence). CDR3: CASSLPIFRGQAVYEQYF. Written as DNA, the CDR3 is TGTGCCAGCAGTTTGCCAATATTTAGGGGACAGGCAGTCTACGAGCAGTACTTC.

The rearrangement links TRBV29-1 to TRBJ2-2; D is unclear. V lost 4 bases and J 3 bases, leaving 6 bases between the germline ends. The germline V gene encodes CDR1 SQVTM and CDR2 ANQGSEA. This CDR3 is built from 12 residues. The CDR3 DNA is TGCAGCGTTGTGTCTTACACCGGGGAGCTGTTTTTT. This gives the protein CSVVSYTGELFF.

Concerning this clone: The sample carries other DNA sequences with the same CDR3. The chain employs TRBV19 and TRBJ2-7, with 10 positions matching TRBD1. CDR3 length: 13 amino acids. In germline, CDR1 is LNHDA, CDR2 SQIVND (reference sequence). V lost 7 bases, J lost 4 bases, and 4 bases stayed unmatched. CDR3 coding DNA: TGTGCCAGTAAGGGACAGGGGTCTTACGAGCAGTACTTC. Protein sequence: CASKGQGSYEQYF.

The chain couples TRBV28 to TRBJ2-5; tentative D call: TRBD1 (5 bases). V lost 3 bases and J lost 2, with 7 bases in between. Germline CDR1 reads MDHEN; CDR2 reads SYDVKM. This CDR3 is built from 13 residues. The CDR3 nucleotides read TGTGCCAGCAGTTTGGGGCAGCAAGAGACCCAGTACTTC. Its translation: CASSLGQQETQYF. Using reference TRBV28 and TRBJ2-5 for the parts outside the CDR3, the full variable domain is DVKVTQSSRYLVKRTGEKVFLECVQDMDHENMFWYRQDPGLGLRLIYFSYDVKMKEKGDIPEGYSVSREKKERFSLILESASTNQTSMYLCASSLGQQETQYFGPGTRLLVL.

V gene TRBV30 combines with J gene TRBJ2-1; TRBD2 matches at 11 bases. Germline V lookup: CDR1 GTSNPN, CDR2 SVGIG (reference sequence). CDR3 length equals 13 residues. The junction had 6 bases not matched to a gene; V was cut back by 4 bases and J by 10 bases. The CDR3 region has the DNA TGTGCCTGGATACCGGGACTAGCGGAGGAGCAGTTCTTC. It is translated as CAWIPGLAEEQFF. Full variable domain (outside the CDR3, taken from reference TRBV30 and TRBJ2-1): SQTIHQWPATLVQPVGSPLSLECTVEGTSNPNLYWYRQAAGRGLQLLFYSVGIGQISSEVPQNLSASRPQDRQFILSSKKLLLSDSGFYLCAWIPGLAEEQFFGPGTRLTVL.

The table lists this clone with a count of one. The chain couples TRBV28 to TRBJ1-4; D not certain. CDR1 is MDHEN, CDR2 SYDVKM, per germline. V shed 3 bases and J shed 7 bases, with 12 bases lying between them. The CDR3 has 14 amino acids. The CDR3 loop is CASSFLVVGEKLFF. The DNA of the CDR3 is TGTGCCAGCAGTTTTTTGGTAGTCGGTGAAAAACTGTTTTTT.

Written as DNA, the CDR3 is TGTGCCAGCAGCCGCGGACAGGGTAATATATACGAGCAGTACTTC. Protein sequence: CASSRGQGNIYEQYF. The V call is TRBV7-2, the J call TRBJ2-7; 8 nucleotides match TRBD1. Losses at the gene ends were 5 bases for V and 4 bases for J; bases not matched to a gene: 10. The CDR3 loop spans 15 amino acids. Germline values: CDR1 SGHTA, CDR2 FQGNSA.

CDR3 sequence: CASSLVARADEAFF. The DNA for the CDR3 is TGTGCCAGCAGCTTAGTTGCCAGGGCGGATGAAGCTTTCTTT. V is TRBV7-2 and J is TRBJ1-1, with D perhaps TRBD1 (5 bases). The germline V and J ends were trimmed by 1 base and 7 bases, with 13 bases remaining between them. The germline V gene encodes CDR1 SGHTA and CDR2 FQGNSA. CDR3 size: 14 residues.

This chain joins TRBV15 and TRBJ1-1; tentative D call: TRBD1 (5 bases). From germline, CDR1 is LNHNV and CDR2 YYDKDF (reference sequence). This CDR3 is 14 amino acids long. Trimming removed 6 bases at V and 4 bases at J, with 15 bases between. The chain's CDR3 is CATRVREGRTEAFF. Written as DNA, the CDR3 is TGTGCCACCAGAGTCCGGGAGGGACGCACTGAAGCTTTCTTT.

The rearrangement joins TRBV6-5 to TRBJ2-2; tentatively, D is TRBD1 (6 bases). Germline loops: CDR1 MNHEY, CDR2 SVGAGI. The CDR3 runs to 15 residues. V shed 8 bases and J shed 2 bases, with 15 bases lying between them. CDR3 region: CASRPDRLNTGELFF. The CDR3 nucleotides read TGTGCCAGCCGACCCGACAGGTTAAACACCGGGGAGCTGTTTTTT.

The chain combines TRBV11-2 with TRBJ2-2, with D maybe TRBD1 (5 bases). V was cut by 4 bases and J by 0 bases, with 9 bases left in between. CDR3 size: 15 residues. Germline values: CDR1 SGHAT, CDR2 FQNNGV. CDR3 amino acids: CASSSRVTNTGELFF. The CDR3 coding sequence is TGTGCCAGCAGCTCCAGGGTAACGAACACCGGGGAGCTGTTTTTT.

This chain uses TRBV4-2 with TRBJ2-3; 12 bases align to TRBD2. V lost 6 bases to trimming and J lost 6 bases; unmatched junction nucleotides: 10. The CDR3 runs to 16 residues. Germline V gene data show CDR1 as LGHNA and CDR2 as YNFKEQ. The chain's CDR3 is CASSPLTSGSADTQYF. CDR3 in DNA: TGTGCCAGCAGTCCTCTGACTAGCGGGAGTGCTGATACGCAGTATTTT.

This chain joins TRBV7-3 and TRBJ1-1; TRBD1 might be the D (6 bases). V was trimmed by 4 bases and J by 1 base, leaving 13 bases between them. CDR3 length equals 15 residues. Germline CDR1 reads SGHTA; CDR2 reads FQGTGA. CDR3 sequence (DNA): TGTGCCAGCAGCTCCCAGGGGCCCCCGAACACTGAAGCTTTCTTT. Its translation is CASSSQGPPNTEAFF.

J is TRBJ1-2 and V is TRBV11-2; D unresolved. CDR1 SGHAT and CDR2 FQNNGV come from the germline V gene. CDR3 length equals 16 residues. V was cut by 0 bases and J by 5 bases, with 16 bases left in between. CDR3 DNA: TGTGCCAGCAGCTTAGATCCCCACAGCCCCCTTTATGGCTACACCTTC. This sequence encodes CASSLDPHSPLYGYTF.